The 13 T cell receptor beta chains below all came from one sample that was sequenced in a study of blood T cell repertoires in COVID-19. Here immunoSEQ multiplex PCR was the method, and the copy in TCRdb shows in-frame clones only, minus some. The sample yields about 180,000 clones, roughly nine tenths seen once. Sequencing used PBMCs or T cells enriched from blood (not recorded which). These receptors were obtained from a woman in her thirties or forties with acute COVID-19.

This chain connects TRBV10-1 to TRBJ2-1; D may be TRBD2 (5 bases). The CDR3 contains 14 residues. Germline lookup yields CDR1 WNHNN and CDR2 SYGVQD (reference sequence). The V gene lost 4 bases and the J gene lost 12 bases, with 19 bases spanning the gap. CDR3 loop: CASSGAGSTSGQFF. The CDR3 DNA reads as TGCGCCAGCAGTGGGGCGGGCAGCACGTCGGGGCAGTTCTTC.

Worth noting for this clone: One junction end disagrees with the germline gene, perhaps due to a read error. The chain is built from TRBV3-1 (or the pseudogene TRBV3-2) and TRBJ1-1, with D perhaps matching TRBD1 (5 bases). Germline CDR1 is LGHDT and CDR2 is YNNKEL (reference sequence). The CDR3 contains 11 residues. The CDR3 region has the DNA TGTGCCAGCGGCCACGGGGGTGAAGCTTTCTTT. Encoded protein: CASGHGGEAFF.

J is TRBJ2-7 and V is TRBV5-1, with a tentative D call TRBD1 (5 bases). The CDR3 runs 15 residues. Deletions cut 1 base from V and 0 bases from J, with 11 bases between. Germline lookup yields CDR1 SGHRS and CDR2 YFSETQ. CDR3 in DNA: TGCGCCAGCAGCTTGAAGGACACCACCTCCTACGAGCAGTACTTC. Encoded protein: CASSLKDTTSYEQYF.

The J gene is TRBJ2-2, the V gene TRBV7-8; D is unresolved. V lost 4 bases to trimming and J lost 3 bases, with 9 bases between them. Germline V gives CDR1 SGHVS, CDR2 FQNEAQ. The CDR3 extends over 14 amino acids. The CDR3 is CASSSPTDTGELFF. The CDR3 DNA reads as TGTGCCAGCAGCTCACCTACAGACACCGGGGAGCTGTTTTTT.

The chain carries TRBV19 and TRBJ1-2; D is perhaps TRBD1 (5 bases). The CDR3 length is 13 residues. The germline V gene has CDR1 LNHDA and CDR2 SQIVND (reference sequence). This chain's CDR3 is CATQNGGVNGYTF. In DNA, the CDR3 is TGTGCGACCCAAAACGGGGGGGTAAATGGCTACACCTTC.

The chain employs TRBV20-1 and TRBJ2-5; tentatively, D is TRBD2 (5 bases). With 3 bases removed from V and 1 base from J, the gap between germline ends came to 9 bases. Germline assignment: CDR1 DFQATT and CDR2 SNEGSKA (reference sequence). The CDR3 sequence is 13 residues long. CDR3 coding DNA: TGCAGTGCTAGTTCGGGGTCCCAAGAGACCCAGTACTTC. Its protein is CSASSGSQETQYF.

The chain is built from TRBV6-1 and TRBJ1-3, with D possibly being TRBD1 (5 bases). CDR3 length: 13 amino acids. In germline, CDR1 is MNHNS, CDR2 SASEGT. Trimming removed 2 bases at V and 4 bases at J, with 6 bases between. The CDR3: CASSEKGGNTIYF. In DNA form, the CDR3 reads TGTGCCAGCAGTGAAAAGGGGGGAAACACCATATATTTT.

The chain is built from TRBV7-2 and TRBJ2-7; D may be TRBD1 (5 bases). This CDR3 region has 15 residues. Germline CDR1 SGHTA, CDR2 FQGNSA. V lost 0 bases, J lost 5 bases, and 14 bases lay in between. In DNA, the CDR3 is TGTGCCAGCAGCTTAGCCCCCAGGGTAAGGGACGAGCAGTACTTC. Translated: CASSLAPRVRDEQYF.

CDR3 sequence: CASSVLVANTQYF. The DNA for the CDR3 is TGTGCCAGCAGCGTCCTCGTCGCTAATACGCAGTATTTT. The rearrangement joins TRBV2 to TRBJ2-3; no clear D gene. Germline V gene data show CDR1 as SNHLY and CDR2 as FYNNEI. Trimming stripped 6 bases from V and 7 bases from J, with 14 bases between. The CDR3 is 13 amino acids.

The J gene is TRBJ1-5, the V gene TRBV9; 8 bases map to TRBD1. There are 13 residues in the CDR3. V was pared by 3 bases and J by 14 bases, with 10 bases of the junction left unmatched. The germline V gene encodes CDR1 SGDLS and CDR2 YYNGEE. CDR3 amino acids: CASSDDLRGPKHF. As DNA, the CDR3 is TGTGCCAGCAGCGACGACCTCAGGGGGCCAAAGCATTTT.

The V call is TRBV9, the J call TRBJ2-7; maybe TRBD1 (6 bases). Looked up from germline, CDR1 is SGDLS and CDR2 is YYNGEE. The germline V and J ends were trimmed by 4 bases and 3 bases, with 20 bases remaining between them. The CDR3 contains 16 residues. In nucleotides, the CDR3 is TGTGCCAGCAGCCCCCTAGGGCGAGGGGGAGTCTACGAGCAGTACTTC. This encodes CASSPLGRGGVYEQYF.

The V gene is TRBV5-1, the J gene TRBJ1-5; weak D call: TRBD1 (6 bases). Germline assignment: CDR1 SGHRS and CDR2 YFSETQ. Between the trimmed V and J ends, which lost 4 bases and 0 bases, there was a span of 8 bases. The CDR3 is 14 amino acids. DNA for the CDR3: TGCGCCAGCAGCAAGGACAGTAGCAATCAGCCCCAGCATTTT. It encodes CASSKDSSNQPQHF.

The chain uses TRBV6-5 and TRBJ1-6; D is perhaps TRBD1 (5 bases). This CDR3 spans 14 amino acids. Trimming cost V 2 bases and J 6 bases, with 8 bases left between them. Germline CDR1 reads MNHEY; CDR2 reads SVGAGI. CDR3 region: CASSYRRVNSPLHF. The CDR3 DNA is TGTGCCAGCAGTTACCGCAGGGTTAATTCACCCCTCCACTTT.